Listed here are 31 T cell receptor beta chains from one sample, sequenced in a study of blood T cell repertoires in COVID-19 (TCRdb year 2020). The receptor library was made with the immunoSEQ multiplex PCR assay. This is the immuneACCESS table as TCRdb keeps it, with only in-frame sequences that have V and J called. A part of the clones is gone; compared with another copy, unresolved V genes explain less than half, and the rest is unexplained. The sample records tens of thousands of clones, around 90% of which are singletons. The ten largest clones represent 6.5% to 9.5% of the sample. The sequencing sample was made of peripheral blood. These receptors all come from a woman in her seventies with acute or convalescent COVID-19.

The chain recombines TRBV19 with TRBJ1-1; tentative D call: TRBD1 (5 bases). The V end lost 6 bases, the J end lost 4 bases, and 15 bases lay between the germline ends. The CDR3 extends over 14 amino acids. The germline V gene has CDR1 LNHDA and CDR2 SQIVND (reference sequence). The CDR3 loop is CASSPMGGSTEAFF. CDR3 bases: TGTGCCAGTAGCCCCATGGGGGGGAGCACTGAAGCTTTCTTT.

This clone occurred once. The chain has TRBV11-2 and TRBJ2-5, with D perhaps TRBD2 (6 bases). CDR1 is SGHAT, CDR2 FQNNGV, per germline. The CDR3 totals 14 residues. Trimming pared 5 bases from V and 5 bases from J, leaving 15 bases between. CDR3 sequence (DNA): TGTGCCAGCAGCAAGACTAGGGGTGAGGAGACCCAGTACTTC. This translates into CASSKTRGEETQYF.

This clone was observed once. J is TRBJ2-1 and V is TRBV27; 10 nucleotides agree with TRBD1. The CDR3 has 17 residues. CDR1 is MNHEY, CDR2 SMNVEV, per germline (reference sequence). With V trimmed by 0 bases and J by 2 bases, 4 bases remained unmatched. The CDR3 nucleotides are TGTGCCAGCAGTTTATCGTCAGGACAGGGGGCCTACAATGAGCAGTTCTTC. This codes for CASSLSSGQGAYNEQFF.

This clone was observed a single time. The rearrangement joins TRBV25-1 to TRBJ1-6, with D maybe TRBD1 (6 bases). Germline CDR1 and CDR2: MGHDK and SYGVNS. The V gene lost 3 bases and the J gene lost 0 bases, with 6 bases spanning the gap. CDR3 length equals 15 residues. CDR3 protein: CASSEDSSYNSPLHF. The CDR3 DNA follows: TGTGCCAGCAGTGAGGACAGCTCCTATAATTCACCCCTCCACTTT.

The CDR3 DNA reads TGCGCCAGCAGCCAGAGGGACAGTAATGAAAAACTGTTTTTT. It translates to CASSQRDSNEKLFF. This chain uses TRBV4-1 with TRBJ1-4; TRBD1 aligns across 7 bases. Unmatched junction bases numbered 2, after V lost 3 bases and J lost 4 bases. The CDR3 runs to 14 residues. Per the germline V gene, CDR1 is MGHRA and CDR2 is YSYEKL.

The rearrangement links TRBV7-8 to TRBJ1-2; the D gene is possibly TRBD1 (5 bases). V was trimmed by 2 bases and J by 1 base, leaving 20 bases between them. CDR1 SGHVS and CDR2 FQNEAQ come from the germline V gene. The CDR3 is 18 amino acids. CDR3 residues: CASSLTSYSGGFNYGYTF. The CDR3 DNA sequence: TGTGCCAGCAGCTTAACGTCGTATAGTGGGGGGTTTAACTATGGCTACACCTTC.

V usage is TRBV2 and J usage is TRBJ2-5; 11 nucleotides agree with TRBD2. V gave up 0 bases and J gave up 4 bases; unmatched junction bases: 4. This CDR3 comprises 16 residues. Germline CDR1 is SNHLY and CDR2 is FYNNEI. The CDR3 reads CASSEARLAGLETQYF. The CDR3 DNA reads as TGTGCCAGCAGTGAAGCGCGACTAGCGGGGCTAGAGACCCAGTACTTC.

This clone was counted a single time. The chain carries TRBV27 and TRBJ2-1, with 11 bases identical to TRBD2. J lost 8 bases, V lost 4 bases, and 4 bases had no gene match. The CDR3 covers 14 residues. Per the germline V gene, CDR1 is MNHEY and CDR2 is SMNVEV (reference sequence). The CDR3 spells CASSSGLAVHEQFF. CDR3 nucleotide sequence: TGTGCCAGCAGTTCGGGACTAGCGGTCCATGAGCAGTTCTTC.

The chain uses TRBV7-9 and TRBJ1-1; TRBD1 might be the D (6 bases). Germline V CDR1 and CDR2: SEHNR, FQNEAQ (reference sequence). V was cut by 0 bases and J by 0 bases, with 8 bases left in between. The length of the CDR3 is 15 residues. CDR3 in DNA: TGTGCCAGCAGCTTAGCCCAGGGGATGAACACTGAAGCTTTCTTT. Its protein is CASSLAQGMNTEAFF.

The chain recombines TRBV19 with TRBJ1-5; TRBD1 aligns across 11 bases. The CDR3 loop spans 15 amino acids. V dropped 6 bases and J dropped 6; count of bases not matched to a gene: 7. The germline gives CDR1 LNHDA, CDR2 SQIVND (reference sequence). This CDR3 is CASSLRDRGSQPQHF. CDR3 nucleotide sequence: TGTGCCAGTAGCCTCCGGGACAGGGGGAGTCAGCCCCAGCATTTT. The full variable domain, with the rest looked up from reference TRBV19 and TRBJ1-5, is DGGITQSPKYLFRKEGQNVTLSCEQNLNHDAMYWYRQDPGQGLRLIYYSQIVNDFQKGDIAEGYSVSREKKESFPLTVTSAQKNPTAFYLCASSLRDRGSQPQHFGDGTRLSIL.

This clone was picked up a small number of times. The chain is built from TRBV5-8 and TRBJ1-5, with D unresolved. The germline V gene encodes CDR1 SGHTS and CDR2 YDEGEE. This CDR3 has 12 amino acids. V was cut by 2 bases and J by 8 bases, with 8 bases left in between. The CDR3 reads CASSFMAEPQHF. Here the CDR3 DNA reads TGTGCCAGCAGCTTTATGGCGGAGCCCCAGCATTTT. The full variable domain, in which reference TRBV5-8 and TRBJ1-5 provide the parts outside the CDR3, is EAGVTQSPTHLIKTRGQQATLRCSPISGHTSVYWYQQALGLGLQFLLWYDEGEERNRGNFPPRFSGRQFPNYSSELNVNALELEDSALYLCASSFMAEPQHFGDGTRLSIL.

The table lists this clone with a count of one. This chain joins TRBV21-1 and TRBJ2-4; no DNA check was done on the table's D call, TRBD1. TRBV21-1 is a documented pseudogene. The CDR3 extends over 18 amino acids. The CDR3 region has the DNA TGTGCCAGCAGCAAATGGTCGGAAATTGGGACATTAGGGGACATTCAGTACTTC. This sequence encodes CASSKWSEIGTLGDIQYF.

V and J are TRBV19 and TRBJ2-7, with D perhaps TRBD2 (5 bases). CDR1 is LNHDA and CDR2 is SQIVND in the germline V gene (reference sequence). The CDR3 has 12 residues. V was trimmed by 9 bases and J by 6 bases, leaving 15 bases between them. The CDR3 region has the DNA TGTGCCAGGATACCCTGCGGGCTCGAGCAGTACTTC. Protein sequence: CARIPCGLEQYF.

The genes are TRBV6-5 and TRBJ1-5; D gene unclear. CDR3 size: 13 residues. V was trimmed by 0 bases and J by 10 bases, leaving 10 bases between them. The V gene's germline CDR1 is MNHEY and CDR2 SVGAGI. CDR3 protein: CASSYSFGLPQHF. The CDR3 DNA reads TGTGCCAGCAGTTACTCTTTTGGCTTACCCCAGCATTTT.

The chain combines TRBV5-1 with TRBJ1-4; tentative D call: TRBD1 (5 bases). The CDR3 spans 14 residues. The germline gives CDR1 SGHRS, CDR2 YFSETQ. The germline V and J ends were trimmed by 4 bases and 8 bases, with 15 bases remaining between them. CDR3 amino acids: CASSARDGSEKLFF. The CDR3 coding sequence is TGCGCCAGCAGCGCTCGGGACGGGAGCGAAAAACTGTTTTTT.

V gene TRBV18 combines with J gene TRBJ1-2; the D is unclear. The CDR3 spans 13 residues. Trimming cost V 3 bases and J 6 bases, with 11 bases left between them. The germline V gene has CDR1 KGHSH and CDR2 LQKENI. This CDR3 is CASSPISGDGYTF. CDR3 in DNA: TGTGCCAGCTCACCCATCTCGGGTGATGGCTACACCTTC.

The V and J genes are TRBV18 and TRBJ1-1; TRBD1 agrees at 7 bases. Germline loops: CDR1 KGHSH, CDR2 LQKENI. V was clipped by 3 bases and J by 1 base; unmatched bases: 2. CDR3 length: 14 amino acids. The CDR3 coding sequence is TGTGCCAGCTCACCGGGACAGCAGAACACTGAAGCTTTCTTT. This encodes CASSPGQQNTEAFF.

This chain links TRBV5-1 with TRBJ2-3; 13 nucleotides align to TRBD2. The V segment lost 4 bases and the J segment 5 bases; nucleotides outside the gene matches: 10. This CDR3 contains 17 residues. Germline V gene lookup returns CDR1 SGHRS and CDR2 YFSETQ. As DNA, the CDR3 is TGCGCCAGCAGCGCGGGACTAGCGGGAAGCGGCCTAGATACGCAGTATTTT. The encoded protein is CASSAGLAGSGLDTQYF. The whole variable domain, remainder taken from reference TRBV5-1 and TRBJ2-3, is KAGVTQTPRYLIKTRGQQVTLSCSPISGHRSVSWYQQTPGQGLQFLFEYFSETQRNKGNFPGRFSGRQFSNSRSEMNVSTLELGDSALYLCASSAGLAGSGLDTQYFGPGTRLTVL.

The chain is built from TRBV18 and TRBJ2-7, with D possibly matching TRBD1 (6 bases). Trimming stripped 1 base from V and 6 bases from J, with 10 bases between. This CDR3 is 13 amino acids long. Looked up from germline, CDR1 is KGHSH and CDR2 is LQKENI. In DNA form, the CDR3 reads TGTGCCAGCTCACCACAGGACAGATCCGAGCAGTACTTC. Translation: CASSPQDRSEQYF.

This rearrangement joins TRBV9 to TRBJ1-4; possible D gene TRBD1, 5 bases. Germline CDR1 reads SGDLS; CDR2 reads YYNGEE. V was pared by 3 bases and J by 4 bases, with 16 bases between. The CDR3 contains 16 residues. This CDR3 is CASSASKGSGNEKLFF. The CDR3 DNA sequence: TGTGCCAGCAGCGCCTCGAAGGGGTCCGGTAATGAAAAACTGTTTTTT. The whole variable domain, filled in from reference TRBV9 and TRBJ1-4, reads DSGVTQTPKHLITATGQRVTLRCSPRSGDLSVYWYQQSLDQGLQFLIQYYNGEERAKGNILERFSAQQFPDLHSELNLSSLELGDSALYFCASSASKGSGNEKLFFGSGTQLSVL.

This CDR3 is CASSLEPAEAFF. The CDR3 DNA reads as TGTGCCAGCAGCTTAGAGCCCGCAGAAGCTTTCTTT. The chain carries TRBV7-9 and TRBJ1-1, with D uncertain. The V end was cut by 1 base, the J end by 8 bases, with 8 bases between. The germline V gene encodes CDR1 SEHNR and CDR2 FQNEAQ (reference sequence). This CDR3 contains 12 residues.

The rearrangement joins TRBV29-1 to TRBJ1-2; 9 nucleotides align to TRBD1. Germline CDR1 reads SQVTM; CDR2 reads ANQGSEA. After removal of 4 bases from V and 4 bases from J, the junction contained 10 bases not matched to a gene. The CDR3 runs to 15 residues. The CDR3: CSVARGQGGSYGYTF. DNA of the CDR3: TGCAGCGTTGCCCGGGGACAGGGAGGGAGCTATGGCTACACCTTC.

This chain links TRBV5-4 with TRBJ2-1; 8 positions match TRBD1. V was clipped by 5 bases and J by 9 bases; unmatched bases: 7. Germline V gene data show CDR1 as SGHNT and CDR2 as YYREEE (reference sequence). The CDR3 totals 13 residues. CDR3 amino acids: CASRGTGTIEQFF. As DNA, the CDR3 is TGTGCCAGCAGGGGGACAGGTACTATTGAGCAGTTCTTC.

The V and J genes are TRBV5-6 and TRBJ2-1; D might be TRBD1 (6 bases). V was cut by 4 bases and J by 9 bases, with 23 bases left in between. The length of the CDR3 is 16 residues. The germline CDR1 and CDR2 sequences are SGHDT and YYEEEE. The CDR3 region is CASSLGSAVWGLEQFF. The CDR3 DNA is TGTGCCAGCAGCCTCGGTTCAGCAGTGTGGGGGCTTGAGCAGTTCTTC.

The chain has TRBV5-1 and TRBJ1-1; 9 nucleotides match TRBD1. The J segment lost 3 bases and the V segment lost 8 bases, leaving 17 bases of the junction unmatched. In germline, CDR1 is SGHRS, CDR2 YFSETQ. CDR3 length: 17 residues. The CDR3 DNA sequence: TGCGCCAGTAATCCCCCACGACAGGGGGGCGGAGACACTGAAGCTTTCTTT. This gives the protein CASNPPRQGGGDTEAFF.

The rearrangement joins TRBV12-3 or TRBV12-4 to TRBJ1-5; the match to TRBD1 covers 7 bases. V gave up 8 bases and J gave up 7 bases; unmatched junction bases: 8. There are 13 residues in the CDR3. The CDR3 DNA reads TGTGCCAGCCAGACAGGGTGGAACCAGCCCCAGCATTTT. This codes for CASQTGWNQPQHF.

The chain carries TRBV6-5 and TRBJ2-1; D is uncertain. Deletions cut 1 base from V and 9 bases from J, with 4 bases between. The CDR3 has 11 amino acids. The germline V gene encodes CDR1 MNHEY and CDR2 SVGAGI. CDR3 loop: CASSYFSEQFF. CDR3 DNA: TGTGCCAGCAGTTACTTTAGTGAGCAGTTCTTC.

This clone has a handful of counts. CDR3 residues: CASSQELASPYEQYF. The DNA of the CDR3 is TGCGCCAGCAGCCAAGAATTGGCTAGCCCTTACGAGCAGTACTTC. The chain couples TRBV4-1 to TRBJ2-7; tentatively, D is TRBD2 (5 bases). The V gene's germline CDR1 is MGHRA and CDR2 YSYEKL. V dropped 0 bases and J dropped 4 bases, with 13 bases sitting between them. This CDR3 has 15 residues.

CDR3 DNA sequence: TGCGCCAGCAGCCTCACTGGACAAGACACTGAAGCTTTCTTT. Translation gives CASSLTGQDTEAFF. V and J are TRBV4-1 and TRBJ1-1, with D possibly being TRBD1 (5 bases). Deletions cut 4 bases from V and 3 bases from J, with 12 bases between. Germline CDR1 MGHRA, CDR2 YSYEKL. The CDR3 spans 14 residues.

V is TRBV28 and J is TRBJ1-3; 9 bases are shared with TRBD1. This CDR3 is 17 amino acids long. Per the germline V gene, CDR1 is MDHEN and CDR2 is SYDVKM. J gave up 4 bases and V 6 bases, and 13 bases lay outside the gene matches. Here the CDR3 reads CASSQPGQGSGGNTIYF. The CDR3 DNA reads TGTGCCAGCAGCCAACCGGGACAGGGCTCAGGGGGAAACACCATATATTTT.

The chain employs TRBV19 and TRBJ1-5, with 10 nucleotides matching TRBD1. V shed 6 bases, J shed 3 bases, and the junction held 5 bases outside the gene matches. Germline CDR1 and CDR2: LNHDA and SQIVND (reference sequence). This CDR3 is built from 15 residues. This CDR3 is CASRKTGGANQPQHF. The CDR3 DNA is TGTGCCAGTAGGAAGACAGGGGGCGCCAATCAGCCCCAGCATTTT.